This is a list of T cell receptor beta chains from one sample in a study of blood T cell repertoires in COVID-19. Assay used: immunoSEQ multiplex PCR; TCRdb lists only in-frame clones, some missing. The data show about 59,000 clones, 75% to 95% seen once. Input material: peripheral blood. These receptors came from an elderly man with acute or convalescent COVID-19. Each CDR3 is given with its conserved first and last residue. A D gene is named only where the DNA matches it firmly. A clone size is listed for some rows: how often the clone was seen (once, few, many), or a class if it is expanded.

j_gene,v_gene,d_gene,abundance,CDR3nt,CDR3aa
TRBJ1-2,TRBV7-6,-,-,TGTGCCAGCAGCCCCGGTGCGGGGGCGGGGGGCTACACCTTC,CASSPGAGAGGYTF
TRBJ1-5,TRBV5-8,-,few,TGTGCCAGCAGCTTGAGGGGGTGGACACCTAATCAGCCCCAGCATTTT,CASSLRGWTPNQPQHF
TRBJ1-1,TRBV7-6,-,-,TGTGCCAGCAGCTTAGGACAGGCCACTGAAGCTTTCTTT,CASSLGQATEAFF
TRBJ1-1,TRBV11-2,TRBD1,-,TGTGCCAGCAGTCACGACAGGGACGAAGCTTTCTTT,CASSHDRDEAFF
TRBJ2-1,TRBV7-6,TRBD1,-,TGTGCCAGCACCCCTCTTCTGGGGACAGGGGAAAACAATGAGCAGTTCTTC,CASTPLLGTGENNEQFF
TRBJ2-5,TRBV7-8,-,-,TGTGCCAGCAGCCCCTACAGGGACCCCTTCCAAGAGACCCAGTACTTC,CASSPYRDPFQETQYF
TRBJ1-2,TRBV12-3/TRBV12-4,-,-,TGTGCCAGCAGTACCAGGGCTAGAGTTGGCTACACCTTC,CASSTRARVGYTF
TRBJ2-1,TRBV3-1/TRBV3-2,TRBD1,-,TGTGCCAGCAGCCAAGACGGGAAACTAGGGGGCGCCGGGAACAATGAGCAGTTCTTC,CASSQDGKLGGAGNNEQFF
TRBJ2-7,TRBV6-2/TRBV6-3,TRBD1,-,TGTGCCAGCAGTCCCTTGACAGGGGGCGAGCAGTACTTC,CASSPLTGGEQYF
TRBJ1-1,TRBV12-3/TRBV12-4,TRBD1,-,TGTGCCAGCAGTGGTGACAGGGCTGAAGCTTTCTTT,CASSGDRAEAFF
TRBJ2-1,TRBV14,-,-,TGTGCCAGCAGCCACGGGGGGCAGGGAGATGAGCAGTTCTTC,CASSHGGQGDEQFF
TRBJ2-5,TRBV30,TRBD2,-,TGTGCCTGGAGTGGGACTAGCGGGGGCCTATCCCAGTACTTC,CAWSGTSGGLSQYF
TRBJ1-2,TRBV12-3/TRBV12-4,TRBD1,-,TGTGCCAGCAGTTCAGACAGGGTAGGCTACACCTTC,CASSSDRVGYTF
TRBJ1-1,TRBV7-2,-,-,TGTGCCAGCAGTTACCGACAGGTCGGGCCGACAGAAGCTTTCTTT,CASSYRQVGPTEAFF
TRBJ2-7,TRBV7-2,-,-,TGTGCCAGCAGCTTAGCACTAAAAGCCTACGAGCAGTACTTC,CASSLALKAYEQYF
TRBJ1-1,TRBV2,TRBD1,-,TGTGCCAGCAGTGAAGGGGGACAGGGGGCTTTCTTT,CASSEGGQGAFF
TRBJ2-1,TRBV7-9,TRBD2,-,TGTGCCAGCAGCCTGGGTCTAGCGGGGGAGCAGTTCTTC,CASSLGLAGEQFF
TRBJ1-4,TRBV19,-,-,TGTGCCAGTACCCGGGTGGGTAATGAAAAACTGTTTTTT,CASTRVGNEKLFF
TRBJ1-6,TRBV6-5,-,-,TGTGCCAGCAGTTCCCTGGGGGCGCGGGATTCACCCCTCCACTTT,CASSSLGARDSPLHF
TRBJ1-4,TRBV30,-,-,TGTGCCTGGAGCCAACAGGGATTACGGGAAAAACTGTTTTTT,CAWSQQGLREKLFF
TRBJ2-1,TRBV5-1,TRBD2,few,TGCGCCAGCAGCTTAATCCTAGCGGGGGTTATCAATGAGCAGTTCTTC,CASSLILAGVINEQFF
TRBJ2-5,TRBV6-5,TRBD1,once,TGTGCCACCCGGGACAGGGTAAGGGAGACCCAGTACTTC,CATRDRVRETQYF
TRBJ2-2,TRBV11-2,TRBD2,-,TGTGCCAGCAGCAAGAGCGGGGGCGACACCGGGGAGCTGTTTTTT,CASSKSGGDTGELFF
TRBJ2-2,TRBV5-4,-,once,TGTGCCAGCAGCTCGGGGGTGGTACCGAACACCGGGGAGCTGTTTTTT,CASSSGVVPNTGELFF
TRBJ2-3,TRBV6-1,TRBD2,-,TGTGCCAGCAGTGAGAGGCAACTAGCGGTGGAGGGGGATACGCAGTATTTT,CASSERQLAVEGDTQYF
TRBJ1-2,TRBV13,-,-,TGTGCCAGCAGCTTACGGACCAGTGGAGGTGGCTACACCTTC,CASSLRTSGGGYTF
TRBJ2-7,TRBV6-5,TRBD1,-,TGTGCCAGCAGGACTGGGACAGGCGGTCCCTACGAGCAGTACTTC,CASRTGTGGPYEQYF
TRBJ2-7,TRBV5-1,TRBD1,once,TGCGCCAGCAGCTTGTCGGGACAGGGGAGCGAGCAGTACTTC,CASSLSGQGSEQYF
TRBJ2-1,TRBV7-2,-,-,TGTGCCAGCAGCCTTTTGGGAGGAACATCCTACAATGAGCAGTTCTTC,CASSLLGGTSYNEQFF
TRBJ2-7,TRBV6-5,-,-,TGTGCCAGCAGCACAGGGTCCGAGCAGTACTTC,CASSTGSEQYF
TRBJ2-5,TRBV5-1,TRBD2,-,TGCGCCAGCAGCTTGGGCGAGCGGGGGTCGGAGACCCAGTACTTC,CASSLGERGSETQYF
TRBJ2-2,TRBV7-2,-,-,TGTGCCAGCAGCCCTAATGGGGGGGCAGGACATCCCGGGGAGCTGTTTTTT,CASSPNGGAGHPGELFF
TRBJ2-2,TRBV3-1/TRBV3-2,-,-,TGTGCCAGCAGCCAAGTCCACCGAAGGAGCACCGGGGAGCTGTTTTTT,CASSQVHRRSTGELFF
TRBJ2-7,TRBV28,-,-,TGTGCCAGCAGTTTATCCTGGAGCTCCTACGAGCAGTACTTC,CASSLSWSSYEQYF
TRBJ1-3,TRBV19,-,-,TGTGCCAGTAGTATGGGCGCAGACGGAAACACCATATATTTT,CASSMGADGNTIYF
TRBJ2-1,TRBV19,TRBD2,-,TGTGCCAGTAGTATAGAAGGACAGATACGGGCATTAATGGCGGGGGGGCGGTATGAGCAGTTCTTC,CASSIEGQIRALMAGGRYEQFF
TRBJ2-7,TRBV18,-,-,TGTGCCAGCTCACCGCCCTACGATACCTACGAGCAGTACTTC,CASSPPYDTYEQYF
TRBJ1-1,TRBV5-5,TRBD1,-,TGTGCCAGCACCACACAGGGGGTGGGCACTGAAGCTTTCTTT,CASTTQGVGTEAFF
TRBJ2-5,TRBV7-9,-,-,TGTGCCAGCAGCGAGACAGTGAAAGAGACCCAGTACTTC,CASSETVKETQYF
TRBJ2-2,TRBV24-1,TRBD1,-,TGTGCCACCAGTCCGGGACAGCGGACCGGGGAGCTGTTTTTT,CATSPGQRTGELFF
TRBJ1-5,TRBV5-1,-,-,TGCGCCAGCAGCTCCGGACAGCTCAATCAGCCCCAGCATTTT,CASSSGQLNQPQHF
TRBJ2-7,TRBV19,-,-,TGTGCCAGTAAGGCCAGGGCAATCTCCTACGAGCAGTACTTC,CASKARAISYEQYF
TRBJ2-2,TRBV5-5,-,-,TGTGCCAGCAGCTTGGGGTCAGTAAACACCGGGGAGCTGTTTTTT,CASSLGSVNTGELFF
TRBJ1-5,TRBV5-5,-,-,TGTGCCAGCAGCCCTCTCGCGGGAGGAGGTAGCAATCAGCCCCAGCATTTT,CASSPLAGGGSNQPQHF
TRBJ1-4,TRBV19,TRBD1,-,TGTGCCAGTAGTCCACGGACAGGAGCAACTAATGAAAAACTGTTTTTT,CASSPRTGATNEKLFF
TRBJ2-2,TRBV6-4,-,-,TGTGCCAGCAGGAGAGACCCGAGGGGGACCGGGGAGCTGTTTTTT,CASRRDPRGTGELFF
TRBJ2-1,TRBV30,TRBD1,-,TGTGCCTGGAGTACGACAGGGAACAATGAGCAGTTCTTC,CAWSTTGNNEQFF